This TCR beta chain was documented in a study of T cell responses to AZD1222 COVID-19 vaccine. Study-wide points: Spike-wide vaccine-associated CD4 TCRs dominated at 160-218 and 743-854.

CDR3 length: 15 amino acids. The V end was cut by 7 bases, the J end by 4 bases, with 17 bases between. Germline CDR1 reads SGHVS; CDR2 reads FQNEAQ. Assay used: immunoSEQ multiplex PCR; TCRdb lists only in-frame clones, some missing. The sample shows around 160,000 clones, nearly 90% of them seen only once. Of note for this clone: Its antigen is as yet unknown.

The sequence derives from an adult in good health. The input for sequencing was peripheral blood, taken on day 0 of AZD1222 vaccination. The V call is TRBV7-8, the J call TRBJ1-5, with D tentatively TRBD1 (6 bases). The CDR3 loop reads CASIRDTRMNQPQHF. The DNA for the CDR3 is TGTGCCAGCATCCGGGACACAAGGATGAATCAGCCCCAGCATTTT.